The clone carrying this T cell receptor (beta chain) has just a few counts. The data were taken from a study of blood T cell repertoires in COVID-19. About the research overall: The cDNA or gDNA used as material had been derived from T cells, B-cell-depleted T cells, or PBMCs.

Germline V gene sequence: CDR1 MNHEY, CDR2 SVGAGI. The CDR3 is 15 residues long. Unmatched junction bases numbered 7, after V lost 8 bases and J lost 0 bases. Generated by immunoSEQ multiplex PCR, the TCRdb table keeps only in-frame clones and is missing some. The data contain just under 65,000 clones, 70% to 90% of them singletons. This chain connects TRBV6-5 to TRBJ1-1, with TRBD1 matching 9 bases. Sequencing was carried out using peripheral blood. The source of this sequence is a middle-aged man with acute or convalescent COVID-19. The DNA for the CDR3 is TGTGCCAGCGAGAACCGGGACAGGGTGAACACTGAAGCTTTCTTT. This sequence encodes CASENRDRVNTEAFF.